Below are 5 T cell receptor beta chains sequenced from a single sample in a study of blood T cell repertoires in COVID-19. Measured with immunoSEQ multiplex PCR; TCRdb has only the in-frame clones, and not every one. The sample comprises around 330,000 clones, 70% to 90% of which are singletons, and roughly 4% rests with the top ten. The sequenced sample was peripheral blood. The receptors here all came from a woman aged 45-59 years with active or convalescent COVID-19.

This chain links TRBV19 with TRBJ1-6, with TRBD1 matching over 9 bases. The trim removed 1 base at V and 8 bases at J, leaving 3 bases unmatched. CDR3 length: 15 amino acids. Germline lookup yields CDR1 LNHDA and CDR2 SQIVND (reference sequence). CDR3: CASSIGDRVDSPLHF. The CDR3 DNA is TGTGCCAGTAGTATAGGGGACAGGGTGGATTCACCCCTCCACTTT. The entire variable domain, with the rest obtained from reference TRBV19 and TRBJ1-6, is as follows: DGGITQSPKYLFRKEGQNVTLSCEQNLNHDAMYWYRQDPGQGLRLIYYSQIVNDFQKGDIAEGYSVSREKKESFPLTVTSAQKNPTAFYLCASSIGDRVDSPLHFGNGTRLTVT.

This chain connects TRBV5-1 to TRBJ1-4, with D possibly matching TRBD1 (5 bases). CDR1 SGHRS and CDR2 YFSETQ come from the germline V gene. The V and J ends lost 0 bases and 4 bases respectively, with 7 bases between them. The CDR3 covers 14 residues. CDR3 in amino acids: CASSLGQINEKLFF. The CDR3, as DNA: TGCGCCAGCAGCTTGGGACAGATTAATGAAAAACTGTTTTTT.

The rearrangement links TRBV6-6 to TRBJ2-7, with D possibly TRBD2 on 6 matching bases. Germline V lookup: CDR1 MNHNY, CDR2 SVGAGI (reference sequence). The CDR3 runs to 14 residues. With 0 bases removed from V and 1 base from J, the gap between germline ends came to 7 bases. DNA for the CDR3: TGTGCCAGCAGTTACTCCGGGGGTTCCTACGAGCAGTACTTC. The encoded protein is CASSYSGGSYEQYF.

V gene TRBV4-1 combines with J gene TRBJ1-5, with D perhaps matching TRBD1 (5 bases). Germline assignment: CDR1 MGHRA and CDR2 YSYEKL. This CDR3 is built from 15 residues. V lost 3 bases and J lost 4, with 13 bases in between. The CDR3 region is CASSHGGLTNQPQHF. CDR3 in DNA: TGCGCCAGCAGCCATGGGGGACTGACAAATCAGCCCCAGCATTTT.

Concerning this clone: The sample holds other DNA sequences that translate to the same CDR3. The chain couples TRBV25-1 to TRBJ1-6, with D tentatively TRBD1 (5 bases). Between the trimmed V and J ends, which lost 2 bases and 7 bases, there was a span of 6 bases. Germline CDR1 reads MGHDK; CDR2 reads SYGVNS. The CDR3 is made up of 13 amino acids. CDR3 loop: CASSEQGNSPLHF. CDR3 DNA sequence: TGTGCCAGCAGTGAACAGGGAAATTCACCCCTCCACTTT. The variable domain in full, with the rest retrieved from reference TRBV25-1 and TRBJ1-6, is EADIYQTPRYLVIGTGKKITLECSQTMGHDKMYWYQQDPGMELHLIHYSYGVNSTEKGDLSSESTVSRIRTEHFPLTLESARPSHTSQYLCASSEQGNSPLHFGNGTRLTVT.